This note documents a single TCR beta chain sequence. What it binds is not known. Mismatch with germline at one junction end may stem from a read error. The authors sequenced patients whose flow cytometry had shown CD8+CD57+ cell expansion. Blood samples were obtained from patients who had received no prior therapy. The CDR3 is 14 amino acids. Germline V CDR1 and CDR2: SGHRS, YFSETQ. Genomic DNA served as template for TCR beta VDJ and CDR3 profiling. Using its own MiXCR run on the reads, TCRdb lists one record per CDR3 protein. The data contain about 260,000 distinct CDR3 sequences, 82% of them singletons. The data were obtained in a study of CD8+CD57+ T cells in acquired aplastic anemia. About the study: Isolated CD4+ and CD8+ cells, once sorted, yielded DNA averaging roughly 3.4 ug. Findings and caveats of the study: The same twenty-nine CD8+ CDR3 sequences occurred in patients and in controls.

The material sequenced was sorted CD4+, CD8+, or CD8+CD57+ T cells (not recorded which) from PBMCs. V gene TRBV5-1 combines with J gene TRBJ2-1; D is undetermined. This receptor was taken from a human donor with aplastic anemia. The CDR3 bases are TGTGCCAGCAGTCCGGACGGGTTCTCCAATGAGCAGTTCTTC. It yields the protein CASSPDGFSNEQFF.